One sample yielded the 4 T cell receptor beta chains listed below, sequenced in a study of CD8+ T cells in alopecia areata. The treatment: oral pan-JAK inhibitor, 5-10 mg twice daily. RNA extraction was followed by reverse transcription into cDNA, which acted as the sequencing template. TCRdb keeps only in-frame clones here, not all; method: immunoSEQ multiplex PCR. Of about 190,000 clones in the sample, around 60% were seen once. This sample comprised CD4+ T cells sorted from blood, obtained at week 4, from a patient treated with tofacitinib. The receptors stem from a human donor with alopecia areata.

This clone was observed a few times. The chain uses TRBV29-1 and TRBJ1-1; D remains ambiguous. Germline V gene sequence: CDR1 SQVTM, CDR2 ANQGSEA. Trimming stripped 7 bases from V and 1 base from J, with 7 bases between. The CDR3 extends over 11 amino acids. CDR3 sequence reads: CSGARNTEAFF. The CDR3 coding sequence is TGCAGCGGGGCCAGGAACACTGAAGCTTTCTTT.

The chain links TRBV2 to TRBJ2-7; a weak D match, TRBD2 (6 bases). CDR3 size: 15 residues. CDR1 SNHLY and CDR2 FYNNEI come from the germline V gene. Trimming shortened V by 6 bases and J by 5 bases, and 20 bases separated the two germline ends. The CDR3: CASRTDSSGDDEQYF. CDR3 DNA: TGTGCCAGCAGGACCGACTCTTCGGGGGACGACGAGCAGTACTTC.

The rearrangement joins TRBV29-1 to TRBJ1-3; D might be TRBD1 (5 bases). Germline lookup yields CDR1 SQVTM and CDR2 ANQGSEA. This CDR3 region has 13 residues. CDR3 region: CSVQESSGNTIYF. In nucleotides, the CDR3 is TGCAGTGTACAGGAGAGCTCTGGAAACACCATATATTTT.

In DNA, the CDR3 is TGCAGCGTCGTTACCAGGGAGCTGAACACTGAAGCTTTCTTT. It translates to CSVVTRELNTEAFF. The chain has TRBV29-1 and TRBJ1-1; D might be TRBD1 (5 bases). This CDR3 comprises 14 residues. The V end lost 6 bases, the J end lost 0 bases, and 14 bases lay between the germline ends. Germline V CDR1 and CDR2: SQVTM, ANQGSEA. Supplemented by reference TRBV29-1 and TRBJ1-1, the full variable domain reads SAVISQKPSRDICQRGTSLTIQCQVDSQVTMMFWYRQQPGQSLTLIATANQGSEATYESGFVIDKFPISRPNLTFSTLTVSNMSPEDSSIYLCSVVTRELNTEAFFGQGTRLTVV.